This T cell receptor (beta chain) was observed in a study of blood T cells in healthy people across ages. For the second PCR, which ran for about 7 to 12 cycles, a sample-barcoded 5' primer and a J-beta primer mix were used. From the 5' RACE reads, TCRdb called clonotypes with MiXCR, one entry per CDR3 protein. The sample has around 600,000 distinct CDR3 sequences, roughly 48% seen once; the top ten hold roughly 24%. This clonotype was seen a few times. Trimming shortened V by 7 bases and J by 10 bases, and 16 bases separated the two germline ends. The CDR3 length is 12 residues. The germline V gene encodes CDR1 LGHNT and CDR2 FRNRAP.

The sample consisted of blood. J is TRBJ1-1 and V is TRBV12-5; D ambiguous. The TCR originated in an elderly man in good health. In DNA form, the CDR3 reads TGTGCTAGTGCCCCGGCGGCCGTAGGAGCTTTCTTT. The encoded protein is CASAPAAVGAFF.